The next 26 T cell receptor beta chains were all read from a single sample in a study of memory CD4+ T cells and cytomegalovirus serostatus. Single viable CD3+CD4+CD8-CD45RO+ cells were sorted as the memory CD4+ T cells. Profiled with immunoSEQ multiplex PCR; TCRdb holds only in-frame clones, not every one. The sample gives tens of thousands of clones, more than 65% of which show up once; 1.5% to 2.5% is in the top ten. Sequencing was performed on memory CD4+ T cells from blood. These receptors were collected from an adult in good health and CMV-seronegative.

J is TRBJ1-1 and V is TRBV21-1. TRBV21-1 is a pseudogene. The CDR3 spans 15 residues. The CDR3 is CASSFRISENTEAFF. The CDR3 DNA reads as TGTGCCAGCAGCTTCCGGATCTCGGAAAACACTGAAGCTTTCTTT.

This clone was counted only a few times. This chain links TRBV28 with TRBJ2-7; D possibly uses TRBD1 or TRBD2 (5 bases each). The CDR3 has 15 residues. Germline CDR1 is MDHEN and CDR2 is SYDVKM. Trimming left V 2 bases short and J 3 bases short, with 14 bases between. CDR3 coding DNA: TGTGCCAGCAGTTTAAGGGACGGAAGCTTCTACGAGCAGTACTTC. As protein: CASSLRDGSFYEQYF.

This clone has just a few counts. This chain joins TRBV5-5 and TRBJ2-1, with unresolved D. Germline loops: CDR1 SGHKS, CDR2 YYEKEE (reference sequence). Trimming took 1 base from V and 0 from J, leaving 14 bases between them. CDR3 length: 17 residues. The CDR3 spells CASSLFGSVSSYNEQFF. CDR3 DNA sequence: TGTGCCAGCAGCTTGTTTGGCTCCGTAAGCTCCTACAATGAGCAGTTCTTC.

This clone was detected only a few times. This sequence joins TRBV2 and TRBJ2-3; D is unresolved. The CDR3 has 16 residues. The V gene lost 7 bases and the J gene lost 2 bases, with 19 bases spanning the gap. Germline CDR1 SNHLY, CDR2 FYNNEI. CDR3 sequence: CASNTHGSPTTDTQYF. The CDR3, as DNA: TGTGCCAGCAACACCCACGGTTCGCCGACCACAGATACGCAGTATTTT.

The DNA for the CDR3 is TGTGCCAGCAGCGTAGAAGGGACCAGTTATGGCTACACCTTC. It yields the protein CASSVEGTSYGYTF. The rearrangement joins TRBV9 to TRBJ1-2; TRBD1 might be the D (5 bases). Germline loops: CDR1 SGDLS, CDR2 YYNGEE. This CDR3 comprises 14 residues. The V end lost 0 bases, the J end lost 5 bases, and 11 bases lay between the germline ends.

The chain recombines TRBV9 with TRBJ2-7, with D possibly matching TRBD2 (5 bases). V lost 3 bases and J 2 bases, leaving 12 bases between the germline ends. This CDR3 comprises 14 residues. Germline assignment: CDR1 SGDLS and CDR2 YYNGEE. The CDR3 DNA reads as TGTGCCAGCAGCGGATTCGAAGCGGCCTACGAGCAGTACTTC. This encodes CASSGFEAAYEQYF.

The chain uses TRBV6-5 and TRBJ2-1; D may be TRBD1 (6 bases). The length of the CDR3 is 14 residues. Looked up from germline, CDR1 is MNHEY and CDR2 is SVGAGI. Trimming left V 5 bases short and J 8 bases short, with 16 bases between. The CDR3, as DNA: TGTGCCAGCAGTCTTACAGGGTTCGGTTATGAGCAGTTCTTC. It yields the protein CASSLTGFGYEQFF.

V is TRBV6-5 and J is TRBJ1-6; no clear D. In germline, CDR1 is MNHEY, CDR2 SVGAGI. V was trimmed by 6 bases and J by 6 bases, leaving 9 bases between them. The CDR3 has 13 residues. CDR3 in amino acids: CASRRSSNSPLHF. For the CDR3, the DNA is TGTGCCAGCAGACGAAGTTCTAATTCACCCCTCCACTTT.

This clone was seen more than once but under ten times. The chain has TRBV2 and TRBJ1-5; D remains ambiguous. The V end was cut by 4 bases, the J end by 3 bases, with 7 bases between. The CDR3 contains 13 residues. The V gene's germline CDR1 is SNHLY and CDR2 FYNNEI. The CDR3 coding sequence is TGTGCCAGCAGTGGTGCTAACAATCAGCCCCAGCATTTT. Translating gives CASSGANNQPQHF.

The CDR3 is CASSLSVDQPQHF. CDR3 bases: TGCGCCAGCAGCTTGTCGGTTGATCAGCCCCAGCATTTT. The V gene is TRBV5-1, the J gene TRBJ1-5, with D uncertain. The CDR3 totals 13 residues. Trimming left V 1 base short and J 5 bases short, with 7 bases between. In germline, CDR1 is SGHRS, CDR2 YFSETQ.

The chain uses TRBV10-3 and TRBJ1-5; no definite D call. Germline V gene lookup returns CDR1 ENHRY and CDR2 SYGVKD. V lost 6 bases and J 0 bases, leaving 6 bases between the germline ends. The CDR3 runs to 13 residues. CDR3 loop: CAIRQYSNQPQHF. In DNA, the CDR3 is TGTGCCATCAGACAGTATAGCAATCAGCCCCAGCATTTT.

The gene calls are TRBV9 and TRBJ2-7; 8 bases align to TRBD2. This CDR3 spans 14 amino acids. Germline CDR1 and CDR2: SGDLS and YYNGEE. V lost 4 bases and J lost 3; bases outside the gene matches: 6. The chain's CDR3 is CASSKAGEGYEQYF. DNA of the CDR3: TGTGCCAGCAGCAAAGCGGGGGAGGGCTACGAGCAGTACTTC.

The DNA of the CDR3 is TGTGCCAGCAGCGTAGAAGCGGGGGGCAATGAGCAGTTCTTC. Protein: CASSVEAGGNEQFF. J is TRBJ2-1 and V is TRBV9; 9 bases are a match to TRBD2. The CDR3 loop spans 14 amino acids. The junction had 1 base not matched to a gene; V was cut back by 0 bases and J by 6 bases. Germline V gives CDR1 SGDLS, CDR2 YYNGEE.

V is TRBV7-2 and J is TRBJ2-7; 8 nucleotides agree with TRBD1. The CDR3 sequence is 17 residues long. Germline CDR1 and CDR2: SGHTA and FQGNSA. The V and J ends lost 5 bases and 4 bases, in that order; junction bases with no gene match: 16. In nucleotides, the CDR3 is TGTGCCAGCAGCCCCGGAAGTCAGAGACAGGGGATATACGAGCAGTACTTC. Its protein is CASSPGSQRQGIYEQYF. The full variable domain, with the rest looked up from reference TRBV7-2 and TRBJ2-7, is GAGVSQSPSNKVTEKGKDVELRCDPISGHTALYWYRQSLGQGLEFLIYFQGNSAPDKSGLPSDRFSAERTGGSVSTLTIQRTQQEDSAVYLCASSPGSQRQGIYEQYFGPGTRLTVT.

This chain uses TRBV11-2 with TRBJ1-2, with TRBD1 matching over 8 bases. CDR3 length equals 13 residues. V dropped 5 bases and J dropped 1; count of bases not matched to a gene: 0. Per the germline V gene, CDR1 is SGHAT and CDR2 is FQNNGV. The DNA of the CDR3 is TGTGCCAGCAGCGGACAGGGTAACTATGGCTACACCTTC. Protein sequence: CASSGQGNYGYTF.

The rearrangement joins TRBV13 to TRBJ1-5; the D gene is possibly TRBD1 (5 bases). Germline assignment: CDR1 PRHDT and CDR2 FYEKMQ (reference sequence). The CDR3 has 13 residues. Trimming took 0 bases from V and 11 from J, leaving 11 bases between them. The CDR3 reads CASSLGWGGAQHF. CDR3 nucleotide sequence: TGTGCCAGCAGCTTAGGATGGGGCGGGGCCCAGCATTTT. The whole variable domain, remainder taken from reference TRBV13 and TRBJ1-5, is AAGVIQSPRHLIKEKRETATLKCYPIPRHDTVYWYQQGPGQDPQFLISFYEKMQSDKGSIPDRFSAQQFSDYHSELNMSSLELGDSALYFCASSLGWGGAQHFGDGTRLSIL.

This clone was counted once. The J gene is TRBJ1-5, the V gene TRBV28, with D possibly matching TRBD1 (5 bases). Germline assignment: CDR1 MDHEN and CDR2 SYDVKM. The CDR3 is 18 residues long. V lost 0 bases, J lost 3 bases, and 18 bases lay in between. The CDR3 region has the DNA TGTGCCAGCAGTTTATGGGGTACGTTCAGGGCGGACAATCAGCCCCAGCATTTT. It specifies CASSLWGTFRADNQPQHF. The whole variable domain, filled in from reference TRBV28 and TRBJ1-5, reads DVKVTQSSRYLVKRTGEKVFLECVQDMDHENMFWYRQDPGLGLRLIYFSYDVKMKEKGDIPEGYSVSREKKERFSLILESASTNQTSMYLCASSLWGTFRADNQPQHFGDGTRLSIL.

V is TRBV28 and J is TRBJ2-7; 9 positions match TRBD1. Germline CDR1 reads MDHEN; CDR2 reads SYDVKM. Trimming took 7 bases from V and 4 from J; bases not matched to a gene: 5. This CDR3 has 13 residues. As DNA, the CDR3 is TGTGCCAGCAATTGGGACAGGGAGTACGAGCAGTACTTC. It codes for CASNWDREYEQYF.

The CDR3 sequence: CASSQIPGQGQETQYF. The CDR3 DNA reads as TGCGCCAGCAGCCAGATCCCGGGACAGGGCCAAGAGACCCAGTACTTC. This chain joins TRBV4-1 and TRBJ2-5, with 9 bases lining up with TRBD1. V lost 3 bases and J lost 1; bases outside the gene matches: 6. CDR1 is MGHRA and CDR2 is YSYEKL in the germline V gene. The CDR3 is 16 residues long.

V gene TRBV27 combines with J gene TRBJ1-2, with D tentatively TRBD1 (5 bases). The germline V gene has CDR1 MNHEY and CDR2 SMNVEV (reference sequence). The ends were cut back, 2 bases at V and 5 bases at J, with 15 bases in the middle. This CDR3 region has 15 residues. The CDR3: CASSLVPGTFYGYTF. The CDR3 nucleotides read TGTGCCAGCAGTTTAGTCCCCGGGACTTTTTATGGCTACACCTTC.

The genes are TRBV10-3 and TRBJ1-6; 7 nucleotides align to TRBD1. This CDR3 contains 14 residues. Germline V gene data show CDR1 as ENHRY and CDR2 as SYGVKD. V was pared by 9 bases and J by 6 bases, with 8 bases of the junction left unmatched. As DNA, the CDR3 is TGTGCCATGAAGGGGGCAGGGGTTAATTCACCCCTCCACTTT. Its protein product is CAMKGAGVNSPLHF.

V is TRBV5-1 and J is TRBJ2-1; maybe TRBD2 (5 bases). Trimming pared 4 bases from V and 9 bases from J, leaving 20 bases between. CDR3 length: 15 residues. Looked up from germline, CDR1 is SGHRS and CDR2 is YFSETQ. CDR3 region: CASSPRVSATAEQFF. The CDR3 nucleotides are TGCGCCAGCAGCCCCCGGGTTAGCGCAACCGCTGAGCAGTTCTTC.

The chain recombines TRBV7-6 with TRBJ1-6; TRBD1 matches at 12 bases. V gave up 7 bases and J gave up 11 bases; unmatched junction bases: 18. The CDR3 runs to 18 residues. Germline-derived CDR1 and CDR2 are SGHVS and FNYEAQ. The CDR3 sequence is CASTPVGVGQGAWAPLHF. CDR3 DNA sequence: TGTGCCAGCACCCCCGTGGGGGTGGGACAGGGGGCTTGGGCACCCCTCCACTTT.

This chain joins TRBV19 and TRBJ2-7, with 10 bases lining up with TRBD2. There are 14 residues in the CDR3. CDR1 is LNHDA and CDR2 is SQIVND in the germline V gene (reference sequence). Trimming took 9 bases from V and 9 from J; bases not matched to a gene: 14. CDR3 sequence: CASRPTPSGGLQYF. DNA for the CDR3: TGTGCCAGCAGACCTACCCCTAGCGGGGGCCTGCAGTACTTC.

This chain uses TRBV29-1 with TRBJ1-1; D ambiguous. The CDR3 totals 15 residues. Trimming stripped 5 bases from V and 0 bases from J, with 16 bases between. Per germline, CDR1 SQVTM and CDR2 ANQGSEA. The CDR3 DNA reads TGCAGCGTTTCAGCAGGTTGGGCTATGAACACTGAAGCTTTCTTT. This sequence encodes CSVSAGWAMNTEAFF.

The V gene is TRBV9, the J gene TRBJ1-1, with D maybe TRBD1 (6 bases). Between the trimmed V and J ends, which lost 0 bases and 2 bases, there was a span of 11 bases. Germline CDR1 SGDLS, CDR2 YYNGEE. CDR3 length equals 15 residues. CDR3 coding DNA: TGTGCCAGCAGCGTAGTAGGGGGGGTAAACACTGAAGCTTTCTTT. Translating it yields CASSVVGGVNTEAFF.